Each of the 23 T cell receptor beta chains below was sequenced from the same sample in a study of blood T cell repertoires in COVID-19. Profiled with immunoSEQ multiplex PCR; TCRdb holds only in-frame clones, not every one. Of approximately 340,000 clones listed, approximately 86% were seen once; the top ten hold approximately 9.4%. Input material: peripheral blood. The receptors were gathered from a man in his thirties or forties with COVID-19, enrolled during active disease.

The chain combines TRBV19 with TRBJ1-1; D not resolved. The germline CDR1 and CDR2 sequences are LNHDA and SQIVND (reference sequence). The ends were cut back, 4 bases at V and 2 bases at J, with 8 bases in the middle. The length of the CDR3 is 13 residues. CDR3 region: CASSKQINTEAFF. The CDR3 DNA reads as TGTGCCAGTAGTAAACAGATAAACACTGAAGCTTTCTTT.

The CDR3 protein is CASTLGLAGGETQYF. CDR3 sequence (DNA): TGTGCCAGTACCCTGGGACTAGCGGGGGGAGAGACCCAGTACTTC. The chain recombines TRBV19 with TRBJ2-5, with TRBD2 matching 15 bases. The V gene end was trimmed by 7 bases and the J gene end by 4 bases; junction bases not matched to a gene: 4. The germline CDR1 and CDR2 sequences are LNHDA and SQIVND (reference sequence). This CDR3 region has 15 residues.

The chain employs TRBV7-2 and TRBJ2-1, with a weak D call TRBD2 (5 bases). The CDR3 contains 15 residues. The germline CDR1 and CDR2 sequences are SGHTA and FQGNSA. The V end lost 6 bases, the J end lost 5 bases, and 17 bases lay between the germline ends. The CDR3 DNA is TGTGCCAGCAGACGCATCGGAGGTCCGGACAATGAGCAGTTCTTC. Amino acid sequence: CASRRIGGPDNEQFF.

V and J are TRBV24-1 and TRBJ2-3; 9 bases are shared with TRBD1. Germline V gene lookup returns CDR1 KGHDR and CDR2 SFDVKD. The ends lost 7 bases at V and 2 bases at J; junction bases unmatched: 3. This CDR3 is built from 14 residues. The CDR3 DNA is TGTGCCACCAGGGGACAGGGCTACACAGATACGCAGTATTTT. Translated, it gives CATRGQGYTDTQYF.

The chain recombines TRBV6-5 with TRBJ2-5, with D possibly matching TRBD2 (5 bases). Germline lookup yields CDR1 MNHEY and CDR2 SVGAGI. V was cut by 4 bases and J by 2 bases, with 11 bases left in between. The CDR3 runs 14 residues. CDR3 nucleotide sequence: TGTGCCAGCAGTTGGGCCGGGGAGCAAGAGACCCAGTACTTC. Residues: CASSWAGEQETQYF.

In its sample, this clone was seen a few times. The chain couples TRBV21-1 to TRBJ2-7; TRBD1 is taken as the D call from the table, unchecked against the DNA. TRBV21-1 is designated a pseudogene. The CDR3 contains 12 residues. For the CDR3, the DNA is TGTGCCAGCAGGGACAAAACCTACGAGCAGTACTTC. Translating gives CASRDKTYEQYF.

This chain connects TRBV6-5 to TRBJ1-4; no reliable D call. This CDR3 contains 15 residues. The V gene lost 6 bases and the J gene lost 5 bases, with 16 bases spanning the gap. The germline V gene encodes CDR1 MNHEY and CDR2 SVGAGI. CDR3 in DNA: TGTGCCAGCAGCATCGGACGGGAAAGGAATGAAAAACTGTTTTTT. Encoded protein: CASSIGRERNEKLFF.

In DNA form, the CDR3 reads TGCAGCGGCTCAGACAGGGGCACACACAATGAGCAGTTCTTC. Amino acids: CSGSDRGTHNEQFF. This rearrangement joins TRBV29-1 to TRBJ2-1, with 8 bases aligning to TRBD1. The germline V gene encodes CDR1 SQVTM and CDR2 ANQGSEA. The CDR3 has 14 residues. After removal of 7 bases from V and 5 bases from J, the junction contained 10 bases not matched to a gene.

This clone appeared a few times. The chain links TRBV4-3 to TRBJ2-1, with 8 bases that match TRBD2. The junction had 4 bases not matched to a gene; V was cut back by 0 bases and J by 0 bases. Germline assignment: CDR1 LGHNA and CDR2 YSLEER. The CDR3 runs 17 residues. CDR3 sequence reads: CASSQDPGGASYNEQFF. The CDR3 DNA follows: TGCGCCAGCAGCCAAGATCCGGGGGGGGCCTCCTACAATGAGCAGTTCTTC.

The chain is built from TRBV4-2 and TRBJ1-6; no definite D call. The CDR3 has 13 amino acids. Germline assignment: CDR1 LGHNA and CDR2 YNFKEQ. With 0 bases removed from V and 8 bases from J, the gap between germline ends came to 5 bases. DNA of the CDR3: TGTGCCAGCAGCCAAGAGTTAGATTCACCCCTCCACTTT. This translates into CASSQELDSPLHF.

The J gene is TRBJ2-3, the V gene TRBV7-6; 13 bases agree with TRBD2. Looked up from germline, CDR1 is SGHVS and CDR2 is FNYEAQ. CDR3 length: 20 amino acids. Trimming took 0 bases from V and 1 from J; bases not matched to a gene: 10. The CDR3 protein is CASSLAGLAGDGAGTDTQYF. The CDR3 nucleotides are TGTGCCAGCAGCTTAGCTGGACTAGCGGGAGATGGCGCGGGCACAGATACGCAGTATTTT.

The chain joins TRBV7-2 to TRBJ1-6; no firm D call. Germline CDR1 and CDR2: SGHTA and FQGNSA. This CDR3 is built from 15 residues. Trimming pared 5 bases from V and 0 bases from J, leaving 8 bases between. DNA for the CDR3: TGTGCCAGCAGCACCGGGAGCTCCTATAATTCACCCCTCCACTTT. Residues: CASSTGSSYNSPLHF.

The V and J genes are TRBV24-1 and TRBJ1-1; D not certain. Between the trimmed V and J ends, which lost 2 bases and 10 bases, there was a span of 16 bases. Per the germline V gene, CDR1 is KGHDR and CDR2 is SFDVKD. The CDR3 has 14 amino acids. CDR3: CATSDSGNHEAAFF. DNA for the CDR3: TGTGCCACCAGTGATTCGGGGAACCACGAAGCAGCTTTCTTT.

CDR3 residues: CASTDSGSGLREQFF. In DNA form, the CDR3 reads TGTGCCAGTACCGACAGCGGGAGCGGCCTTCGGGAGCAGTTCTTC. The V call is TRBV19, the J call TRBJ2-1; TRBD2 aligns across 8 bases. CDR3 length: 15 residues. Trimming at V came to 7 bases and at J to 10 bases, leaving 15 bases not matched to a gene. Germline V gene sequence: CDR1 LNHDA, CDR2 SQIVND (reference sequence).

The table lists this clone with a count of one. This sequence joins TRBV27 and TRBJ1-2; a possible D gene is TRBD1 (6 bases). Trimming stripped 4 bases from V and 4 bases from J, with 16 bases between. The CDR3 length is 15 residues. Germline lookup yields CDR1 MNHEY and CDR2 SMNVEV (reference sequence). CDR3 in amino acids: CASSSSFRTVYGYTF. The CDR3 nucleotides are TGTGCCAGCAGTTCTTCTTTCCGGACAGTCTATGGCTACACCTTC.

This sequence joins TRBV7-3 and TRBJ2-1, with TRBD1 as a possible D gene (5 bases). The CDR3 runs to 14 residues. The V gene lost 5 bases and the J gene lost 1 base, with 9 bases spanning the gap. Germline V gene lookup returns CDR1 SGHTA and CDR2 FQGTGA. CDR3 protein: CASSQGWSYNEQFF. The CDR3 DNA reads as TGTGCCAGCAGCCAGGGATGGTCCTACAATGAGCAGTTCTTC.

This clone has only a few counts. The chain is built from TRBV4-3 and TRBJ2-5; 8 bases fit TRBD1. The V segment lost 4 bases and the J segment 0 bases; nucleotides outside the gene matches: 13. This CDR3 has 18 amino acids. Germline-derived CDR1 and CDR2 are LGHNA and YSLEER. The CDR3 coding sequence is TGCGCCAGCAGCCCCCGACAGGGGCCATTATTGTACCAAGAGACCCAGTACTTC. The encoded protein is CASSPRQGPLLYQETQYF.

The genes are TRBV6-1 and TRBJ1-5; D possibly corresponds to TRBD1 (6 bases). This CDR3 contains 17 residues. The V end lost 4 bases, the J end lost 1 base, and 17 bases lay between the germline ends. From germline, CDR1 is MNHNS and CDR2 SASEGT. DNA for the CDR3: TGTGCCAGCAGTGCCGAGGGACACCCAGTGAGCAATCAGCCCCAGCATTTT. Amino acid sequence: CASSAEGHPVSNQPQHF.

Points on this clone: In the same sample, other DNA sequences code for this CDR3. The V and J genes are TRBV5-1 and TRBJ2-7; 7 nucleotides match TRBD1. Looked up from germline, CDR1 is SGHRS and CDR2 is YFSETQ. The junction had 4 bases not matched to a gene; V was cut back by 0 bases and J by 4 bases. The CDR3 is 14 amino acids. In nucleotides, the CDR3 is TGCGCCAGCAGCTTGGGACAGGGTCCGTACGAGCAGTACTTC. Its translation is CASSLGQGPYEQYF.

The chain is built from TRBV10-3 and TRBJ1-1; a weak D match, TRBD1 (5 bases). The CDR3 sequence is 15 residues long. CDR1 and CDR2 (germline): ENHRY, SYGVKD. V lost 5 bases and J lost 4, with 17 bases in between. The chain's CDR3 is CAISSRGVRGTEAFF. The CDR3, as DNA: TGTGCCATCAGTAGCCGCGGGGTTAGGGGCACTGAAGCTTTCTTT.

The chain recombines TRBV18 with TRBJ2-1, with 7 bases lining up with TRBD2. V shed 3 bases and J 2 bases; nucleotides not matched to a gene: 10. The CDR3 totals 17 residues. Germline V gene lookup returns CDR1 KGHSH and CDR2 LQKENI. This chain's CDR3 is CASSPPGGGSAYNEQFF. In DNA, the CDR3 is TGTGCCAGCTCACCTCCGGGAGGCGGGAGCGCCTACAATGAGCAGTTCTTC.

The J gene is TRBJ1-2, the V gene TRBV4-3; tentative D call: TRBD1 (6 bases). Germline V gene lookup returns CDR1 LGHNA and CDR2 YSLEER. V was pared by 0 bases and J by 4 bases, with 9 bases between. The CDR3 contains 14 residues. CDR3 bases: TGCGCCAGCAGCCAAGAGGACAGTACCTATGGCTACACCTTC. Residues: CASSQEDSTYGYTF.

This rearrangement joins TRBV27 to TRBJ1-2, with no clear D. Per the germline V gene, CDR1 is MNHEY and CDR2 is SMNVEV (reference sequence). The germline V and J ends were trimmed by 3 bases and 4 bases, with 9 bases remaining between them. The CDR3 sequence is 13 residues long. The CDR3, as DNA: TGTGCCAGCAGTTTTTACGGAGGCTATGGCTACACCTTC. Amino acid sequence: CASSFYGGYGYTF.